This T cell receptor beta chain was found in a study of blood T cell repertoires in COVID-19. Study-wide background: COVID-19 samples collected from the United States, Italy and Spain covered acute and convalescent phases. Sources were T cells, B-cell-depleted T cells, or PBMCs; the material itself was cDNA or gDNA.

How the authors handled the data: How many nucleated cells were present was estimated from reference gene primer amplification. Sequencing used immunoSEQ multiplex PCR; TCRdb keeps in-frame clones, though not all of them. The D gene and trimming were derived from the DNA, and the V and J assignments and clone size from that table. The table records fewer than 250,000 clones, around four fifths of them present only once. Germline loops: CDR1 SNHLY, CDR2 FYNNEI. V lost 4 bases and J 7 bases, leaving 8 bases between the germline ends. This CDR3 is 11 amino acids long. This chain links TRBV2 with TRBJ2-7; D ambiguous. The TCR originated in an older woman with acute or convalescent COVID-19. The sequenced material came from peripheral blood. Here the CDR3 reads CASSGQGEQYF. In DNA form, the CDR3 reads TGTGCCAGCAGTGGACAAGGTGAGCAGTACTTC.